The clone carrying this TCR beta chain was counted only a few times. Between the trimmed V and J ends, which lost 5 bases and 1 base, there was a span of 13 bases. Germline lookup yields CDR1 SGHRS and CDR2 YFSETQ. The CDR3 is made up of 15 amino acids. The sample comes from a study of blood T cells in healthy people across ages. Primers used in a second PCR of about 6 to 11 cycles were a sample-barcoded 5' primer and a J-beta primer mix. Each sample provided no less than 2.5 million CDR3-containing paired-end reads. TCRdb re-derived calls from the 5' RACE reads in MiXCR, one entry per CDR3 protein. The table lists 550,000 to 600,000 distinct CDR3 sequences, roughly 48% of them singletons.

Source material: blood. This clonotype was obtained from an elderly man in good health. This chain joins TRBV5-1 and TRBJ1-5, with D possibly matching TRBD1 (5 bases). DNA of the CDR3: TGCGCCAGCAGTCTGGGGGGGGACAGCAATCAGCCCCAGCATTTT. Its protein is CASSLGGDSNQPQHF.